The 14 T cell receptor beta chains reported below all come from one sample, sequenced in a study of Graves' ophthalmopathy and Graves' hyperthyroidism (dated by TCRdb to 2016 to 2019). The sequencing machine was an Illumina HiSeq 2000. TCR beta CDR3 regions were amplified from RNA transcripts for repertoire sequencing. The first round of RT-PCR was done with HTBI primers and the Qiagen OneStep RT-PCR kit, and was followed by a second round of multiplex PCR, then size selection and purification. TCRdb applied fastp at Q25 and MiXCR to the public reads, then kept only in-frame beta chains. Identical CDR3 proteins give one entry, which carries the most common genes and DNA. The sample table contains 500,000 to 700,000 distinct CDR3 sequences; only one count was recorded for about a fifth of them. The ten largest account for approximately 6.5% of the sample. The specimen was peripheral blood. The receptors stem from a young woman with stable Graves' hyperthyroidism. Some clones in this sample may be carry-over from other donors' samples. Donor details come from another sample of the same person, matched by shared clones.

This clonotype showed up many times. The rearrangement joins TRBV6-1 to TRBJ1-5, with TRBD1 as a possible D gene (5 bases). CDR3 length equals 13 residues. The germline V gene has CDR1 MNHNS and CDR2 SASEGT. The ends were cut back, 7 bases at V and 9 bases at J, with 16 bases in the middle. The CDR3 bases are TGTGCCAGCAACGAAGAGGGGTGGTTGCCCCAGCATTTT. It encodes CASNEEGWLPQHF.

In its sample, this clonotype was seen many times. The chain links TRBV4-1 to TRBJ2-2, with 13 positions matching TRBD2. The CDR3 loop spans 18 amino acids. V lost 0 bases to trimming and J lost 4 bases; unmatched junction nucleotides: 5. Germline assignment: CDR1 MGHRA and CDR2 YSYEKL. The CDR3 nucleotides are TGCGCCAGCAGCCAAGATTCAAGACTAGCGGGAGGCACCGGGGAGCTGTTTTTT. This codes for CASSQDSRLAGGTGELFF.

In this sample, this clonotype turned up many times. This chain links TRBV6-4 with TRBJ1-1; D gene ambiguous. This CDR3 has 17 amino acids. CDR1 and CDR2 from the germline V gene are MRHNA and SNTAGT. V was clipped by 6 bases and J by 4 bases, with 24 bases between them. CDR3 nucleotides: TGTGCCAGCAGCTCGGACCCGATCCGCATACAGCCCACTGAAGCTTTCTTT. Encoded protein: CASSSDPIRIQPTEAFF.

This clonotype was seen at least ten times. The chain has TRBV4-1 and TRBJ2-4; a weak D match, TRBD2 (6 bases). V dropped 4 bases and J dropped 1 base, with 17 bases sitting between them. The CDR3 runs 17 residues. Germline assignment: CDR1 MGHRA and CDR2 YSYEKL. CDR3 region: CASSPPSGFGAKNIQYF. As DNA, the CDR3 is TGCGCCAGCAGCCCACCGAGCGGGTTTGGGGCCAAAAACATTCAGTACTTC.

In its sample, this clonotype was seen many times. The chain uses TRBV28 and TRBJ2-2, with 8 bases fitting TRBD1. CDR3 size: 16 residues. J was trimmed by 8 bases and V by 1 base; bases with no gene match: 9. Germline values: CDR1 MDHEN, CDR2 SYDVKM. The CDR3 DNA reads TGTGCCAGCAGTTTATCCGGGACAGGCCTTGTAGGGGAGCTGTTTTTT. Its translation is CASSLSGTGLVGELFF.

This clonotype occurred a few times. The J gene is TRBJ1-1, the V gene TRBV6-5, with TRBD1 matching 7 bases. With 4 bases clipped from V and 8 bases from J, the junction kept 10 bases outside the gene matches. The CDR3 consists of 14 residues. Germline V gene data show CDR1 as MNHEY and CDR2 as SVGAGI. CDR3 sequence reads: CASSSLDRRAEAFF. CDR3 bases: TGTGCCAGCAGTTCCCTGGACAGGAGGGCGGAAGCTTTCTTT.

This clonotype showed up just a few times. V gene TRBV12-5 combines with J gene TRBJ2-5, with 9 bases lining up with TRBD1. Germline-derived CDR1 and CDR2 are LGHNT and FRNRAP. V trimming: 6 bases; J trimming: 2 bases; junction bases outside the gene matches: 7. The CDR3 loop spans 15 amino acids. The CDR3: CASGPPGQGQETQYF. The CDR3, as DNA: TGTGCTAGTGGACCACCGGGACAGGGACAAGAGACCCAGTACTTC.

This clonotype was seen ten or more times. The chain links TRBV4-2 to TRBJ1-5, with TRBD1 identical over 10 bases. Losses at the gene ends were 1 base for V and 5 bases for J; bases not matched to a gene: 5. Germline lookup yields CDR1 LGHNA and CDR2 YNFKEQ. The CDR3 sequence is 16 residues long. CDR3 in DNA: TGTGCCAGCAGCCAAGCCGGGACAGGGGTTGATCAGCCCCAGCATTTT. It codes for CASSQAGTGVDQPQHF.

There are many counts of this clonotype. The J gene is TRBJ2-5, the V gene TRBV2; no reliable D call. The V and J ends lost 3 bases and 3 bases respectively, with 11 bases between them. Germline CDR1 SNHLY, CDR2 FYNNEI. CDR3 size: 14 residues. In DNA form, the CDR3 reads TGTGCCAGCAGTGATTCTCAAGCCGAAGAGACCCAGTACTTC. It codes for CASSDSQAEETQYF.

This chain uses TRBV19 with TRBJ1-1, with unresolved D. V was trimmed by 3 bases and J by 3 bases, leaving 5 bases between them. The germline V gene encodes CDR1 LNHDA and CDR2 SQIVND (reference sequence). The CDR3 spans 12 residues. The CDR3 spells CASSMVDTEAFF. CDR3 nucleotides: TGTGCCAGTAGTATGGTTGACACTGAAGCTTTCTTT.

J is TRBJ1-1 and V is TRBV6-4; no definite D call. Trimming left V 2 bases short and J 1 base short, with 23 bases between. This CDR3 is 19 amino acids long. Germline CDR1 is MRHNA and CDR2 is SNTAGT. CDR3 sequence reads: CASSDTLPQTERGNTEAFF. DNA for the CDR3: TGTGCCAGCAGTGACACCCTACCACAGACGGAACGTGGGAACACTGAAGCTTTCTTT.

This clonotype has only one observation. The rearrangement links TRBV10-3 to TRBJ1-5; D unclear. V was clipped by 0 bases and J by 6 bases, with 6 bases between them. The CDR3 sequence is 13 residues long. CDR1 ENHRY and CDR2 SYGVKD come from the germline V gene. The CDR3 DNA reads as TGTGCCATCAGTGAGTCGAACAGTCAGCCCCAGCATTTT. The encoded protein is CAISESNSQPQHF.

This clonotype was seen repeatedly, ten times or more. The chain employs TRBV12-3 or TRBV12-4 and TRBJ2-7; TRBD1 aligns across 8 bases. The length of the CDR3 is 17 residues. J was trimmed by 5 bases and V by 3 bases; bases with no gene match: 15. CDR3 DNA: TGTGCCAGCAGTTTCTCCTTCTCCAGGACAGGGATCCACGAGCAGTACTTC. It is translated as CASSFSFSRTGIHEQYF.

At least ten counts were recorded for this clonotype. The CDR3, as DNA: TGTGCCAGCAGCCCCGATAGCGGGAGAGGCGGAGAGCAGTACTTC. Translating gives CASSPDSGRGGEQYF. The chain employs TRBV12-3 or TRBV12-4 and TRBJ2-7; TRBD2 aligns across 9 bases. The CDR3 spans 15 residues. V was pared by 6 bases and J by 7 bases, with 13 bases of the junction left unmatched.